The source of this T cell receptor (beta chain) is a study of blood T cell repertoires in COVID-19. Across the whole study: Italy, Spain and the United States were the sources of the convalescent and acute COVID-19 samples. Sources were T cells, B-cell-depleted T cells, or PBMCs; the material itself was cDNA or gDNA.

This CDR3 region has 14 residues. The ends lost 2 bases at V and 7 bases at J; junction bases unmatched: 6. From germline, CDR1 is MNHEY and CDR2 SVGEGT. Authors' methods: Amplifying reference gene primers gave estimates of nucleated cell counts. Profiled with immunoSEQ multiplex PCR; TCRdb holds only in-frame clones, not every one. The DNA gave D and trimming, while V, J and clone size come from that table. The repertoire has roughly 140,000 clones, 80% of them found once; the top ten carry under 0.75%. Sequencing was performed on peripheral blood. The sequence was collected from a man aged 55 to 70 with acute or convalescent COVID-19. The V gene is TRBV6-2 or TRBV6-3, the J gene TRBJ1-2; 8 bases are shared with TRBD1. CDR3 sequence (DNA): TGTGCCAGCAGTTACGGCCAGGGGGCAATTGGCTACACCTTC. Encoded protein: CASSYGQGAIGYTF.